The 11 T cell receptor beta chains presented below share a single source sample, sequenced in a study of cytomegalovirus exposure and HLA in healthy donors. TCRdb keeps only in-frame clones here, not all; method: immunoSEQ multiplex PCR. The data contain about 220,000 clones, over 80% of them singletons. The material sequenced was PBMCs. All receptors come from a woman aged 18-35 years in good health and CMV-seronegative.

V usage is TRBV18 and J usage is TRBJ2-2; D perhaps matches TRBD1 (6 bases). The germline V and J ends were trimmed by 3 bases and 1 base, with 6 bases remaining between them. The CDR3 sequence is 14 residues long. Per the germline V gene, CDR1 is KGHSH and CDR2 is LQKENI. The CDR3: CASSPTGNTGELFF. DNA of the CDR3: TGTGCCAGCTCACCGACAGGGAACACCGGGGAGCTGTTTTTT.

The chain is built from TRBV2 and TRBJ2-2; 9 bases match TRBD1. CDR1 SNHLY and CDR2 FYNNEI come from the germline V gene. The junction had 8 bases not matched to a gene; V was cut back by 6 bases and J by 6 bases. The CDR3 runs to 15 residues. CDR3 sequence: CASSATGGASGELFF. CDR3 coding DNA: TGTGCCAGCAGCGCCACAGGGGGCGCGTCCGGGGAGCTGTTTTTT.

The CDR3 bases are TGCGCCAGCAGCCAACCAGGGTTGGGTGAGCAGTTCTTC. It codes for CASSQPGLGEQFF. This chain links TRBV4-1 with TRBJ2-1; D is possibly TRBD1 (5 bases). Germline V CDR1 and CDR2: MGHRA, YSYEKL. The CDR3 is 13 residues long. V was clipped by 2 bases and J by 9 bases, with 11 bases between them.

The V call is TRBV6-1, the J call TRBJ2-1, with 8 bases identical to TRBD2. From germline, CDR1 is MNHNS and CDR2 SASEGT. The V gene end was trimmed by 2 bases and the J gene end by 13 bases; junction bases not matched to a gene: 7. The CDR3 is 13 residues long. CDR3: CASSEYTGGSQFF. The CDR3 coding sequence is TGTGCCAGCAGTGAATACACGGGAGGGTCTCAGTTCTTC.

About this clone: The junction departs from the called germline gene at one end, perhaps through a read error. The gene calls are TRBV5-6 and TRBJ1-2; TRBD1 aligns across 9 bases. Germline loops: CDR1 SGHDT, CDR2 YYEEEE. The CDR3 totals 17 residues. CDR3 in amino acids: CASTLRVGTGFDRGYTF. CDR3 nucleotide sequence: TGTGCCAGCACCTTGCGTGTGGGGACAGGGTTTGATCGTGGCTACACCTTC. The full variable domain, completed using reference TRBV5-6 and TRBJ1-2, is DAGVTQSPTHLIKTRGQQVTLRCSPKSGHDTVSWYQQALGQGPQFIFQYYEEEERQRGNFPDRFSGHQFPNYSSELNVNALLLGDSALYLCASTLRVGTGFDRGYTFGSGTRLTVV.

The chain combines TRBV21-1 with TRBJ1-2; TRBD1 is the table's D call and was not checked against the DNA. TRBV21-1 is labeled a pseudogene. The CDR3 length is 15 residues. CDR3 residues: CASSKEGQSVGGYTF. The CDR3 coding sequence is TGTGCCAGCAGCAAAGAGGGACAGTCAGTTGGGGGCTACACCTTC.

The chain joins TRBV29-1 to TRBJ2-7, with TRBD2 as a possible D gene (6 bases). The germline gives CDR1 SQVTM, CDR2 ANQGSEA. Deletions cut 6 bases from V and 2 bases from J, with 14 bases between. The length of the CDR3 is 13 residues. The CDR3 here is CSVTGTGAYEQYF. The CDR3 bases are TGCAGCGTGACCGGGACTGGAGCCTACGAGCAGTACTTC.

This clone appeared once. V usage is TRBV6-4 and J usage is TRBJ2-5; 15 nucleotides match TRBD2. V lost 6 bases, J lost 4 bases, and 9 bases stayed unmatched. Germline-derived CDR1 and CDR2 are MRHNA and SNTAGT. This CDR3 region has 17 residues. The CDR3 DNA reads TGTGCCAGCAGCGAACCGAGGACTAGCGGGAGGGCAGAGACCCAGTACTTC. This sequence encodes CASSEPRTSGRAETQYF.

This clone appeared a single time. The rearrangement joins TRBV9 to TRBJ2-2; D may be TRBD1 (7 bases). Germline CDR1 reads SGDLS; CDR2 reads YYNGEE. The CDR3 consists of 17 residues. V gave up 0 bases and J gave up 5 bases, with 17 bases separating them. This CDR3 reads CASSVARRAGGTGELFF. CDR3 bases: TGTGCCAGCAGCGTAGCTCGGCGAGCAGGGGGGACCGGGGAGCTGTTTTTT.

This CDR3 is CASSVSAENEQFF. The CDR3 coding sequence is TGTGCCAGCAGTGTCTCGGCGGAGAATGAGCAGTTCTTC. J is TRBJ2-1 and V is TRBV2; D unclear. The ends were cut back, 4 bases at V and 7 bases at J, with 11 bases in the middle. The germline CDR1 and CDR2 sequences are SNHLY and FYNNEI. The CDR3 loop spans 13 amino acids. Together with reference TRBV2 and TRBJ2-1, the CDR3 gives the full variable domain: EPEVTQTPSHQVTQMGQEVILRCVPISNHLYFYWYRQILGQKVEFLVSFYNNEISEKSEIFDDQFSVERPDGSNFTLKIRSTKLEDSAMYFCASSVSAENEQFFGPGTRLTVL.

CDR3 DNA: TGTGCCAGTAGTATCGACGGGAGGGTCTACAATGAGCAGTTCTTC. This encodes CASSIDGRVYNEQFF. The chain recombines TRBV19 with TRBJ2-1; 8 bases line up with TRBD2. The CDR3 totals 15 residues. Losses at the gene ends were 3 bases for V and 3 bases for J; bases not matched to a gene: 4. Germline V lookup: CDR1 LNHDA, CDR2 SQIVND (reference sequence).